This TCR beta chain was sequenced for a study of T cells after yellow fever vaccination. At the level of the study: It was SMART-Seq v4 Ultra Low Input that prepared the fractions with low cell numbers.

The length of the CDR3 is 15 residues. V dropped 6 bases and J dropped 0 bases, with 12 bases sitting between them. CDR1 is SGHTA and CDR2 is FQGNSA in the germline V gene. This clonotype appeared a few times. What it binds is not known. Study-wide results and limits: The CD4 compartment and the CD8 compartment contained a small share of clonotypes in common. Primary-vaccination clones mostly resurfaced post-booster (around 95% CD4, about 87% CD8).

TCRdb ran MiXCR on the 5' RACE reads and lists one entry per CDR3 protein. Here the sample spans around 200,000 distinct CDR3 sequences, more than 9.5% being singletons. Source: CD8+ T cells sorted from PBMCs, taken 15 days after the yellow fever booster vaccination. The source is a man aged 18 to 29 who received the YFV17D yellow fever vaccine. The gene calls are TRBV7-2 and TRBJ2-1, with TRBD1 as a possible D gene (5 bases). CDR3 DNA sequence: TGTGCCAGCAGTCATCTTGACAGCTCCTACAATGAGCAGTTCTTC. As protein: CASSHLDSSYNEQFF.